These 19 T cell receptor beta chains share one sample of origin, sequenced in a study of blood T cell repertoires in COVID-19. The protocol was immunoSEQ multiplex PCR, while the TCRdb copy is restricted to in-frame clones and leaves out a portion. The data hold around 120,000 clones, with 80% to 90% observed a single time. Sequencing was done on a sample of peripheral blood. These TCRs come from a woman older than 75 with acute or convalescent COVID-19.

The V gene is TRBV2, the J gene TRBJ2-5; D perhaps matches TRBD2 (6 bases). Per the germline V gene, CDR1 is SNHLY and CDR2 is FYNNEI. The CDR3 is 13 amino acids. The ends were cut back, 5 bases at V and 5 bases at J, with 12 bases in the middle. For the CDR3, the DNA is TGTGCCAGCAGTTGGAGGGGCCGGGAGACCCAGTACTTC. Its translation is CASSWRGRETQYF. Complete variable domain (other parts from reference TRBV2 and TRBJ2-5): EPEVTQTPSHQVTQMGQEVILRCVPISNHLYFYWYRQILGQKVEFLVSFYNNEISEKSEIFDDQFSVERPDGSNFTLKIRSTKLEDSAMYFCASSWRGRETQYFGPGTRLLVL.

The gene calls are TRBV10-2 and TRBJ2-7; 7 positions match TRBD1. Germline CDR1 is WSHSY and CDR2 is SAAADI. There are 16 residues in the CDR3. Trimming cost V 2 bases and J 6 bases; bases outside gene matches: 13. CDR3 loop: CASSELVTGPRFEQYF. Here the CDR3 DNA reads TGCGCCAGCAGTGAGCTAGTGACAGGGCCGCGTTTCGAGCAGTACTTC.

This chain joins TRBV2 and TRBJ1-6; D might be TRBD1 (6 bases). Trimming removed 4 bases at V and 10 bases at J, with 14 bases between. Germline V gives CDR1 SNHLY, CDR2 FYNNEI. The CDR3 has 14 residues. Written as DNA, the CDR3 is TGTGCCAGCAGTGGTGGGGGCGTTGGATCACCCCTCCACTTT. It is translated as CASSGGGVGSPLHF.

The genes are TRBV4-3 and TRBJ2-7; 11 positions agree with TRBD1. This CDR3 is 14 amino acids long. Germline lookup yields CDR1 LGHNA and CDR2 YSLEER. The ends lost 4 bases at V and 4 bases at J; junction bases unmatched: 3. CDR3 residues: CASSLRDRGYEQYF. The CDR3 nucleotides are TGCGCCAGCAGCCTCCGGGACAGGGGGTACGAGCAGTACTTC.

CDR3 region: CASSPDRGKYF. CDR3 DNA: TGTGCCAGCAGTCCTGACAGGGGGAAGTACTTC. V usage is TRBV28 and J usage is TRBJ2-7, with 9 bases lining up with TRBD1. In germline, CDR1 is MDHEN, CDR2 SYDVKM. J lost 11 bases, V lost 5 bases, and 4 bases had no gene match. This CDR3 contains 11 residues. The full variable domain, in which reference TRBV28 and TRBJ2-7 provide the parts outside the CDR3, is DVKVTQSSRYLVKRTGEKVFLECVQDMDHENMFWYRQDPGLGLRLIYFSYDVKMKEKGDIPEGYSVSREKKERFSLILESASTNQTSMYLCASSPDRGKYFGPGTRLTVT.

This clone was found once. The gene calls are TRBV10-3 and TRBJ1-3, with a weak D call TRBD1 (5 bases). Germline CDR1 is ENHRY and CDR2 is SYGVKD. This CDR3 spans 16 amino acids. Trimming left V 7 bases short and J 0 bases short, with 16 bases between. CDR3 region: CAITSLTAGSGNTIYF. Written as DNA, the CDR3 is TGTGCCATCACGAGTTTGACAGCAGGCTCTGGAAACACCATATATTTT.

This chain links TRBV19 with TRBJ2-1, with 13 bases aligning to TRBD2. This CDR3 is 19 amino acids long. Germline CDR1 reads LNHDA; CDR2 reads SQIVND (reference sequence). The ends lost 1 base at V and 1 base at J; junction bases unmatched: 7. The chain's CDR3 is CASSIVLAGGPGSYNEQFF. The CDR3 DNA reads as TGTGCCAGTAGTATAGTACTAGCGGGGGGGCCTGGGTCCTACAATGAGCAGTTCTTC.

CDR3: CASSITGTGADTQYF. CDR3 nucleotide sequence: TGTGCCAGCAGTATCACCGGGACAGGCGCAGATACGCAGTATTTT. The chain links TRBV11-2 to TRBJ2-3; the match to TRBD1 covers 8 bases. There are 15 residues in the CDR3. Germline CDR1 is SGHAT and CDR2 is FQNNGV. V trimming: 6 bases; J trimming: 4 bases; junction bases outside the gene matches: 9. Together with reference TRBV11-2 and TRBJ2-3, the CDR3 gives the full variable domain: EAGVAQSPRYKIIEKRQSVAFWCNPISGHATLYWYQQILGQGPKLLIQFQNNGVVDDSQLPKDRFSAERLKGVDSTLKIQPAKLEDSAVYLCASSITGTGADTQYFGPGTRLTVL.

This chain joins TRBV2 and TRBJ1-3, with 10 bases lining up with TRBD1. CDR3 size: 16 residues. Trimming removed 5 bases from V and 0 bases from J; junction bases left unmatched: 4. Germline V gene sequence: CDR1 SNHLY, CDR2 FYNNEI. CDR3 amino acids: CASSSGQGSSGNTIYF. The CDR3 bases are TGTGCCAGCAGTTCGGGACAGGGGAGCTCTGGAAACACCATATATTTT. The entire variable domain, with the rest obtained from reference TRBV2 and TRBJ1-3, is as follows: EPEVTQTPSHQVTQMGQEVILRCVPISNHLYFYWYRQILGQKVEFLVSFYNNEISEKSEIFDDQFSVERPDGSNFTLKIRSTKLEDSAMYFCASSSGQGSSGNTIYFGEGSWLTVV.

Here the CDR3 DNA reads TGTGCCAGCAGCTTAGACGGGGGATCCACCGGGGAGCTGTTTTTT. It yields the protein CASSLDGGSTGELFF. The chain uses TRBV11-1 and TRBJ2-2; D possibly corresponds to TRBD2 (6 bases). Deletions cut 1 base from V and 4 bases from J, with 10 bases between. Germline CDR1 is SGHAT and CDR2 is FQDESV (reference sequence). The CDR3 is made up of 15 amino acids.

V is TRBV2 and J is TRBJ1-2; perhaps TRBD1 as D (6 bases). CDR3 length equals 14 residues. V was shortened by 2 bases and J by 10 bases, with 17 bases between the two germline ends. From germline, CDR1 is SNHLY and CDR2 FYNNEI. The CDR3: CASSEWDNFSPYTF. Written as DNA, the CDR3 is TGTGCCAGCAGTGAATGGGACAATTTTTCTCCCTACACCTTC.

V is TRBV15 and J is TRBJ2-3, with 10 bases identical to TRBD2. V lost 0 bases to trimming and J lost 1 base; unmatched junction nucleotides: 4. The germline V gene has CDR1 LNHNV and CDR2 YYDKDF (reference sequence). The CDR3 loop spans 17 amino acids. DNA of the CDR3: TGTGCCACCAGCAGAGATAAGCGGGGGGGAGGCACAGATACGCAGTATTTT. It is translated as CATSRDKRGGGTDTQYF.

The chain is built from TRBV4-3 and TRBJ1-1, with 7 bases identical to TRBD1. This CDR3 is built from 14 residues. V trimming: 4 bases; J trimming: 3 bases; junction bases outside the gene matches: 5. Germline V gene lookup returns CDR1 LGHNA and CDR2 YSLEER. For the CDR3, the DNA is TGCGCCAGCAGCCGGACAGGAACGGACACTGAAGCTTTCTTT. Residues: CASSRTGTDTEAFF.

In this sample, this clone turned up once. The genes are TRBV12-5 and TRBJ1-1; 9 nucleotides align to TRBD1. The CDR3 consists of 15 residues. V shed 0 bases and J 6 bases; nucleotides not matched to a gene: 5. Germline CDR1 LGHNT, CDR2 FRNRAP. CDR3 region: CASGLVTGGRSEAFF. The CDR3 nucleotides are TGTGCTAGTGGTTTGGTGACAGGGGGAAGGTCTGAAGCTTTCTTT. The complete variable domain, with remaining parts taken from reference TRBV12-5 and TRBJ1-1, reads DARVTQTPRHKVTEMGQEVTMRCQPILGHNTVFWYRQTMMQGLELLAYFRNRAPLDDSGMPKDRFSAEMPDATLATLKIQPSEPRDSAVYFCASGLVTGGRSEAFFGQGTRLTVV.

The J gene is TRBJ2-1, the V gene TRBV6-1; tentative D call: TRBD2 (7 bases). This CDR3 region has 16 residues. Germline lookup yields CDR1 MNHNS and CDR2 SASEGT. V lost 4 bases, J lost 3 bases, and 16 bases lay in between. Here the CDR3 reads CASSAWGGAIYNEQFF. The CDR3 DNA reads as TGTGCCAGCAGTGCTTGGGGGGGGGCCATCTACAATGAGCAGTTCTTC.

V and J are TRBV7-2 and TRBJ2-1; 14 positions match TRBD2. The germline V gene encodes CDR1 SGHTA and CDR2 FQGNSA. V dropped 0 bases and J dropped 4; count of bases not matched to a gene: 5. This CDR3 region has 18 residues. The CDR3 sequence: CASSLAGTSGGHYNEQFF. CDR3 coding DNA: TGTGCCAGCAGCTTAGCCGGGACTAGCGGGGGACATTACAATGAGCAGTTCTTC. The whole variable domain, remainder taken from reference TRBV7-2 and TRBJ2-1, is GAGVSQSPSNKVTEKGKDVELRCDPISGHTALYWYRQSLGQGLEFLIYFQGNSAPDKSGLPSDRFSAERTGGSVSTLTIQRTQQEDSAVYLCASSLAGTSGGHYNEQFFGPGTRLTVL.

The rearrangement uses TRBV28 and TRBJ2-7; 8 nucleotides agree with TRBD1. Germline V gene lookup returns CDR1 MDHEN and CDR2 SYDVKM. Trimming at V came to 6 bases and at J to 2 bases, leaving 9 bases not matched to a gene. CDR3 length: 15 amino acids. In DNA form, the CDR3 reads TGTGCCAGCAGCCCTACCGGGACAGGAACCTACGAGCAGTACTTC. Translated, it gives CASSPTGTGTYEQYF.

J is TRBJ1-4 and V is TRBV7-9; possibly TRBD1 for D (5 bases). Germline CDR1 SEHNR, CDR2 FQNEAQ (reference sequence). The CDR3 runs 16 residues. V dropped 0 bases and J dropped 2 bases, with 10 bases sitting between them. CDR3 nucleotide sequence: TGTGCCAGCAGCTTAGCGCTCGGGGGGACTAATGAAAAACTGTTTTTT. This gives the protein CASSLALGGTNEKLFF.

The CDR3 nucleotides read TGCAGCGTCCAAGGACAGGCGACTCCGCACTCCCCTACCACCTTC. Protein sequence: CSVQGQATPHSPTTF. The chain employs TRBV29-1 and TRBJ1-2; 7 positions agree with TRBD1. CDR1 and CDR2 (germline): SQVTM, ANQGSEA. This CDR3 is 15 amino acids long. With V trimmed by 6 bases and J by 13 bases, 23 bases remained unmatched. The variable domain in full, with the rest retrieved from reference TRBV29-1 and TRBJ1-2, is SAVISQKPSRDICQRGTSLTIQCQVDSQVTMMFWYRQQPGQSLTLIATANQGSEATYESGFVIDKFPISRPNLTFSTLTVSNMSPEDSSIYLCSVQGQATPHSPTTFGSGTRLTVV.